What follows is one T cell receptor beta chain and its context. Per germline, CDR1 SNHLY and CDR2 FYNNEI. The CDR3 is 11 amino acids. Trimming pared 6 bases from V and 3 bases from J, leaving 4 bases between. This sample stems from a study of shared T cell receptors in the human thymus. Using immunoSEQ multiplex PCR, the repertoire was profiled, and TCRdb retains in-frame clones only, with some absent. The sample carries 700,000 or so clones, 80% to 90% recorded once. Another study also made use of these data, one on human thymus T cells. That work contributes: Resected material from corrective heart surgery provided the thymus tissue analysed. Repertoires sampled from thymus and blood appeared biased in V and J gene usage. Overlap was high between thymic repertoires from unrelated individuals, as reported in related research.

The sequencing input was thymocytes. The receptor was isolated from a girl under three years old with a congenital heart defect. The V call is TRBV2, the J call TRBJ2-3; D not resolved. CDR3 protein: CASRTTDTQYF. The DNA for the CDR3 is TGTGCCAGCAGGACAACAGATACGCAGTATTTT. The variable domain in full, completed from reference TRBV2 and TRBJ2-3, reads EPEVTQTPSHQVTQMGQEVILRCVPISNHLYFYWYRQILGQKVEFLVSFYNNEISEKSEIFDDQFSVERPDGSNFTLKIRSTKLEDSAMYFCASRTTDTQYFGPGTRLTVL.